This T cell receptor beta chain was observed in a study of blood T cell repertoires in COVID-19. Study-level background: The United States, Italy and Spain provided the acute and convalescent COVID-19 samples. The cDNA or gDNA used as material had been derived from T cells, B-cell-depleted T cells, or PBMCs.

The CDR3 runs 16 residues. Between the trimmed V and J ends, which lost 2 bases and 0 bases, there was a span of 14 bases. CDR1 MGHRA and CDR2 YSYEKL come from the germline V gene. As processed by the authors: Cell counts per sample came from amplifying reference gene primers. Some clones are missing from TCRdb's copy, which holds only in-frame ones; the method was immunoSEQ multiplex PCR. That table is the source of V, J and clone size, and D and trimming were worked out from the DNA. The sample lists some 140,000 clones, 75% to 90% seen once, with less than 20% in the top ten. The chain has TRBV4-1 and TRBJ2-7; D unresolved. The sample was peripheral blood. This clonotype originated in a man aged 45-65 years with active or convalescent COVID-19. The CDR3 region is CASSQIGRSSSYEQYF. The DNA for the CDR3 is TGCGCCAGCAGCCAAATAGGAAGGAGTAGCTCCTACGAGCAGTACTTC.